The rows below give T cell receptor beta chains drawn from one sample of a study of CD8 T cells in Susac syndrome. TCRdb reanalysed the immunoSEQ multiplex PCR reads using MiXCR and keeps one entry per CDR3 protein. This sample carries fewer than 350,000 distinct CDR3 sequences, over 75% of them seen once, and the ten largest clones take roughly 0.21%. Sequenced material: CD8+ T cells from PBMCs. The receptor source for this set is a human donor with multiple sclerosis. Both conserved end residues are part of each CDR3. D genes are given only for firm matches. Clone size is given for some rows only: seen once, a few or many times, or a class if the clone is expanded.

v_gene: TRBV20-1
j_gene: TRBJ2-7
abundance: -
d_gene: -
CDR3nt: TGCAGTGCTAGAGGGCTTTTGAGCGAGCAGTACTTC
CDR3aa: CSARGLLSEQYF

v_gene: TRBV10-3
j_gene: TRBJ1-1
abundance: -
d_gene: TRBD1
CDR3nt: TGTGCCATCAGTGCAGGGGGTTGGGCCACTGAAGCTTTCTTT
CDR3aa: CAISAGGWATEAFF

v_gene: TRBV27
j_gene: TRBJ2-7
abundance: -
d_gene: -
CDR3nt: TGTGCCAGCAGTTTTTCAGGGATCCACGAGCAGTACTTC
CDR3aa: CASSFSGIHEQYF

v_gene: TRBV19
j_gene: TRBJ2-2
abundance: few
d_gene: -
CDR3nt: TGTGCCAGTAGTCCGATCGCGGATACGAATACCGGGGAGCTGTTTTTT
CDR3aa: CASSPIADTNTGELFF

v_gene: TRBV7-9
j_gene: TRBJ1-4
abundance: -
d_gene: -
CDR3nt: TGTGCCAGCAGCACAGGGTATAATGAAAAACTGTTTTTT
CDR3aa: CASSTGYNEKLFF

v_gene: TRBV5-4
j_gene: TRBJ2-7
abundance: -
d_gene: -
CDR3nt: TGTGCCAGCAGGTTCCAGGGGCGGGGGACCTACGAGCAGTACTTC
CDR3aa: CASRFQGRGTYEQYF

v_gene: TRBV7-9
j_gene: TRBJ2-1
abundance: -
d_gene: -
CDR3nt: TGTGCCAGCAGGAATCCGTGGGGCGATGAGCAGTTCTTC
CDR3aa: CASRNPWGDEQFF

v_gene: TRBV7-9
j_gene: TRBJ2-1
abundance: once
d_gene: TRBD1
CDR3nt: TGTGCCAGCAGCCTCGGACAGGGGGCGGCAAATGAGCAGTTCTTC
CDR3aa: CASSLGQGAANEQFF

v_gene: TRBV6-2/TRBV6-3
j_gene: TRBJ2-7
abundance: -
d_gene: TRBD2
CDR3nt: TGTGCCAGCAGTTACCCCGGGGGGATCAGCGTCTACGAGCAGTACTTC
CDR3aa: CASSYPGGISVYEQYF

v_gene: TRBV24-1
j_gene: TRBJ1-1
abundance: -
d_gene: -
CDR3nt: TGTGCCACCAGTGAGGCTGGACACCCGAACACTGAAGCTTTCTTT
CDR3aa: CATSEAGHPNTEAFF

v_gene: TRBV14
j_gene: TRBJ1-6
abundance: -
d_gene: TRBD1
CDR3nt: TGTGCCAGCAGTCCGGGACAGGGGTATTCACCCCTCCACTTT
CDR3aa: CASSPGQGYSPLHF

v_gene: TRBV4-3
j_gene: TRBJ1-6
abundance: -
d_gene: TRBD1
CDR3nt: TGCGCCAGCAGCCAAGGGACAGGGGCCCTCCACTTT
CDR3aa: CASSQGTGALHF

v_gene: TRBV2
j_gene: TRBJ2-1
abundance: -
d_gene: -
CDR3nt: TGTGCCAGCAGTGAGGTCTTAGGGAGTCCTGAGCAGTTCTTC
CDR3aa: CASSEVLGSPEQFF

v_gene: TRBV25-1
j_gene: TRBJ2-7
abundance: -
d_gene: -
CDR3nt: TGTGCCAGCAGTGAATTGGGAATCGGCGCCGAGCAGTACTTC
CDR3aa: CASSELGIGAEQYF

v_gene: TRBV25-1
j_gene: TRBJ2-5
abundance: once
d_gene: TRBD2
CDR3nt: TGTGCCAGCAGTGAATACGGTAGCGGGAGGGAAGGAGAGACCCAGTACTTC
CDR3aa: CASSEYGSGREGETQYF

v_gene: TRBV10-3
j_gene: TRBJ1-1
abundance: -
d_gene: -
CDR3nt: TGTGCCTCGGGGCTTGGGGACACTGAAGCTTTCTTT
CDR3aa: CASGLGDTEAFF

v_gene: TRBV6-2/TRBV6-3
j_gene: TRBJ2-1
abundance: -
d_gene: TRBD2
CDR3nt: TGTGCCGGCCGGACTAGTGCCTACAATGAGCAGTTCTTC
CDR3aa: CAGRTSAYNEQFF

v_gene: TRBV10-3
j_gene: TRBJ2-3
abundance: -
d_gene: TRBD1
CDR3nt: TGTGCCATCAGCCGAGTGCCGACAGGGGATGGGACAGATACGCAGTATTTT
CDR3aa: CAISRVPTGDGTDTQYF

v_gene: TRBV7-9
j_gene: TRBJ2-7
abundance: -
d_gene: TRBD2
CDR3nt: TGTGCCAGCAGCTTAGGGGCGGGAGGGCTTGATTACGAGCAGTACTTC
CDR3aa: CASSLGAGGLDYEQYF

v_gene: TRBV25-1
j_gene: TRBJ1-2
abundance: -
d_gene: -
CDR3nt: TGTGCCAGCAGTGAATCGCGGCAGGGCGGCTATGGCTACACCTTC
CDR3aa: CASSESRQGGYGYTF

v_gene: TRBV5-1
j_gene: TRBJ1-1
abundance: few
d_gene: -
CDR3nt: TGCGCCAGCAGCGGGGCAGCTGGGAACACTGAAGCTTTCTTT
CDR3aa: CASSGAAGNTEAFF

v_gene: TRBV15
j_gene: TRBJ2-1
abundance: -
d_gene: -
CDR3nt: TGTGCCACCAGCAGAGACAGGGACCCTGTGATTTTCTACAATGAGCAGTTCTTC
CDR3aa: CATSRDRDPVIFYNEQFF

v_gene: TRBV27
j_gene: TRBJ2-6
abundance: -
d_gene: -
CDR3nt: TGTGCCAGCACCGCCGGGGTCTCTGGGGCCAACGTCCTGACTTTC
CDR3aa: CASTAGVSGANVLTF

v_gene: TRBV28
j_gene: TRBJ2-7
abundance: -
d_gene: -
CDR3nt: TGTGCCAGCAGTCCGTTACCCGGACAGGAGCAGTACTTC
CDR3aa: CASSPLPGQEQYF

v_gene: TRBV4-3
j_gene: TRBJ1-4
abundance: once
d_gene: -
CDR3nt: TGCGCCAGCAGCCAAGATGTGGGGGGCTATAATGAAAAACTGTTTTTT
CDR3aa: CASSQDVGGYNEKLFF